This T cell receptor (beta chain) was sequenced for a study of Graves' ophthalmopathy and Graves' hyperthyroidism. The ends were cut back, 3 bases at V and 3 bases at J, with 9 bases in the middle. The germline V gene encodes CDR1 MRHNA and CDR2 SNTAGT. This CDR3 has 13 amino acids. TCR beta CDR3 regions were amplified from RNA transcripts. First-round RT-PCR used HTBI primers; second-round multiplex PCR followed. TCRdb called the multiplex PCR reads again in MiXCR, with one record for every CDR3 protein. Among about 370,000 distinct CDR3 sequences listed, 15% to 20% were seen once. The chain has TRBV6-4 and TRBJ2-7; D is possibly TRBD2 (5 bases). The sequence came from a woman aged 18-29 years with Graves' ophthalmopathy. The material sequenced was peripheral blood. The CDR3 DNA follows: TGTGCCAGCAGTGAACAAGCGGTCTACGAGCAGTACTTC. This encodes CASSEQAVYEQYF.